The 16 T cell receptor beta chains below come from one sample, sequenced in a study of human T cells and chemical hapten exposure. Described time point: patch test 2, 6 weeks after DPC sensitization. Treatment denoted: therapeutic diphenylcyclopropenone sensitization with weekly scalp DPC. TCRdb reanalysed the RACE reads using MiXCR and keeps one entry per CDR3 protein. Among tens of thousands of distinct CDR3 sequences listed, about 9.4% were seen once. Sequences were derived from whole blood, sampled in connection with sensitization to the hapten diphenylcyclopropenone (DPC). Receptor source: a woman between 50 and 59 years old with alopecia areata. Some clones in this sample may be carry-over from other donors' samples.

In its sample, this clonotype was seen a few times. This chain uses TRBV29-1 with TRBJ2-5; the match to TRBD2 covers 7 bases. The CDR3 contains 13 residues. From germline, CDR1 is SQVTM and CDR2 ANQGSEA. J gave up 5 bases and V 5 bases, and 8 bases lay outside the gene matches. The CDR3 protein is CSVTDRGGETQYF. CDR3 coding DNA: TGCAGCGTTACGGATAGGGGAGGGGAGACCCAGTACTTC.

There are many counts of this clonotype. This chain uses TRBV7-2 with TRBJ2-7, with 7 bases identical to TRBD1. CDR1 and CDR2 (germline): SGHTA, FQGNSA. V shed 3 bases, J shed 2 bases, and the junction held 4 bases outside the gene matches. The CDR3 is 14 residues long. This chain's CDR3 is CASSFWTGPYEQYF. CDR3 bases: TGTGCCAGCAGCTTTTGGACAGGCCCCTACGAGCAGTACTTC.

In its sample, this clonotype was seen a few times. CDR3 residues: CASSYGSTGNEKLFF. The CDR3 coding sequence is TGTGCCAGCAGTTACGGGTCGACAGGAAATGAAAAACTGTTTTTT. The V call is TRBV6-6, the J call TRBJ1-4; TRBD1 might be the D (6 bases). There are 15 residues in the CDR3. The germline CDR1 and CDR2 sequences are MNHNY and SVGAGI (reference sequence). V lost 2 bases and J 5 bases, leaving 12 bases between the germline ends.

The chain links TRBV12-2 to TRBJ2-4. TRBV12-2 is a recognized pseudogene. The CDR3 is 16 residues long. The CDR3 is CASRLACGLAKNIQYF. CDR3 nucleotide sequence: TGTGCAAGTCGCTTAGCGTGCGGTCTAGCCAAAAACATTCAGTACTTC.

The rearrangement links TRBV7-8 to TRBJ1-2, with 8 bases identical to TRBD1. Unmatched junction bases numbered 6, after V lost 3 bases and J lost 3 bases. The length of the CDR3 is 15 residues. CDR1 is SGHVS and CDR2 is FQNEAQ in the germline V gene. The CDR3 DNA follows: TGTGCCAGCAGCTTCACGACAGGGGCCGACTATGGCTACACCTTC. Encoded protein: CASSFTTGADYGYTF.

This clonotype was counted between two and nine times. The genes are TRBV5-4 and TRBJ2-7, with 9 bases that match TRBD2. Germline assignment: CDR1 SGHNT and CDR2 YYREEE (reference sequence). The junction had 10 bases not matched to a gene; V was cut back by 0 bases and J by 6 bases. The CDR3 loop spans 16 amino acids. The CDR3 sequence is CASSLGGRLAGSEQYF. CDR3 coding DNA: TGTGCCAGCAGCTTGGGCGGTCGGCTAGCGGGGAGCGAGCAGTACTTC. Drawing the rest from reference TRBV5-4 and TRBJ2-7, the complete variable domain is ETGVTQSPTHLIKTRGQQVTLRCSSQSGHNTVSWYQQALGQGPQFIFQYYREEENGRGNFPPRFSGLQFPNYSSELNVNALELDDSALYLCASSLGGRLAGSEQYFGPGTRLTVT.

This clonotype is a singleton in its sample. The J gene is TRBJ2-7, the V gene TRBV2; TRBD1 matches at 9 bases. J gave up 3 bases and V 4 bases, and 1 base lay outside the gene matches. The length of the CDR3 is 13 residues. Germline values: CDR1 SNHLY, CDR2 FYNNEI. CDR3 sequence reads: CASSGTGVYEQYF. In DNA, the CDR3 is TGTGCCAGCAGTGGGACAGGGGTCTACGAGCAGTACTTC.

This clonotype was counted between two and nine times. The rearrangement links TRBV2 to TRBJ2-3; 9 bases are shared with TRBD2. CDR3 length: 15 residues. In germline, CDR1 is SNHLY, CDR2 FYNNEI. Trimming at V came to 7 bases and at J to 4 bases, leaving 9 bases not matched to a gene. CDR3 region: CASTTQAGGPDTQYF. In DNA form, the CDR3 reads TGTGCCAGCACCACCCAGGCGGGAGGGCCAGATACGCAGTATTTT.

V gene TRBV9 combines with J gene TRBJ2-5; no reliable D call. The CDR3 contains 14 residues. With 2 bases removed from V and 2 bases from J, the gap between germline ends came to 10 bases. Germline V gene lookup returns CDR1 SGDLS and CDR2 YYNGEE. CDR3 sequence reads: CASSVGSKQETQYF. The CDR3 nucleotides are TGTGCCAGCAGCGTTGGCTCTAAACAAGAGACCCAGTACTTC. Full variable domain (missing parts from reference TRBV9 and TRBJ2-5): DSGVTQTPKHLITATGQRVTLRCSPRSGDLSVYWYQQSLDQGLQFLIQYYNGEERAKGNILERFSAQQFPDLHSELNLSSLELGDSALYFCASSVGSKQETQYFGPGTRLLVL.

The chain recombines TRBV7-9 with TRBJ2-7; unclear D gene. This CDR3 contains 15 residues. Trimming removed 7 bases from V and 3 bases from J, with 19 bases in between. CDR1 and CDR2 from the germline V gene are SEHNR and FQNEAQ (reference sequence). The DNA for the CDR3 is TGTGCCAGCACCACGGGTGGAGACCAATTCTACGAGCAGTACTTC. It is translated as CASTTGGDQFYEQYF. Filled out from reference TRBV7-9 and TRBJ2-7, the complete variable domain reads DTGVSQNPRHKITKRGQNVTFRCDPISEHNRLYWYRQTLGQGPEFLTYFQNEAQLEKSRLLSDRFSAERPKGSFSTLEIQRTEQGDSAMYLCASTTGGDQFYEQYFGPGTRLTVT.

CDR3 DNA sequence: TGTGCCAGCAGCTTAGGCTCAAACAGGGCCCCTAGAGATGGCTACACCTTC. This sequence encodes CASSLGSNRAPRDGYTF. The chain uses TRBV7-2 and TRBJ1-2, with D possibly being TRBD1 (6 bases). This CDR3 comprises 17 residues. Germline CDR1 is SGHTA and CDR2 is FQGNSA. V was trimmed by 1 base and J by 6 bases, leaving 21 bases between them.

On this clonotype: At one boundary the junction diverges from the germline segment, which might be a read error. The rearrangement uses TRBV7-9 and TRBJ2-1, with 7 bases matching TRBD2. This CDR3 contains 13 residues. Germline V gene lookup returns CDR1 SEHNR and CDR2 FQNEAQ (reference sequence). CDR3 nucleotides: TGTGCCAGCAGCTTTGAGACATTCGCGGGAGCTGTCTTC. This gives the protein CASSFETFAGAVF.

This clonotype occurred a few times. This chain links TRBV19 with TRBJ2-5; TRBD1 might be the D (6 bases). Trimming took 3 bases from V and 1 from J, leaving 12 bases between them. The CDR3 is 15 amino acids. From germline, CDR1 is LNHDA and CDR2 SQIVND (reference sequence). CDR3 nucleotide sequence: TGTGCCAGTAGTATTACAGGGTTGAGCCAAGAGACCCAGTACTTC. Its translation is CASSITGLSQETQYF.

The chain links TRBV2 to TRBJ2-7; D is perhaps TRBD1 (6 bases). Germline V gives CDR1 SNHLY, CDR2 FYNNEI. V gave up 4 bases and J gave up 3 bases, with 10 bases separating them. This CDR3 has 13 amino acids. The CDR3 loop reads CASSVRDNYEQYF. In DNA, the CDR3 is TGTGCCAGCAGTGTGAGGGACAACTACGAGCAGTACTTC.

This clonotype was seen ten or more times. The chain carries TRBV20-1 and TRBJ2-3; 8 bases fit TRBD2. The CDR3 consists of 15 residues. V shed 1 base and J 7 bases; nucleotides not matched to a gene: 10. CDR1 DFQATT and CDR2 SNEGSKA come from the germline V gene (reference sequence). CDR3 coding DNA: TGCAGTGCTAGAGTCCTGGCGGGAGGCATATATACGCAGTATTTT. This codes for CSARVLAGGIYTQYF.

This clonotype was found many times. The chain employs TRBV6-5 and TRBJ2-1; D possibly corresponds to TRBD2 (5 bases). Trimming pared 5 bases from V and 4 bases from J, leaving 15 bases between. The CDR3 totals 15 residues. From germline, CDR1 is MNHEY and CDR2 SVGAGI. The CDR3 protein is CASSRERWAYNEQFF. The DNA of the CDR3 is TGTGCCAGCAGTCGGGAAAGGTGGGCATACAATGAGCAGTTCTTC.